This TCR beta chain emerged from a study of shared clonotypes between healthy human individuals. Terminally differentiated effector memory CD45RA+ cells were excluded from the naive CD8 cells, which were CD45RO-negative and positively selected for CCR7. Germline-derived CDR1 and CDR2 are LNHDA and SQIVND (reference sequence). CDR3 length equals 14 residues. Trimming stripped 4 bases from V and 2 bases from J, with 11 bases between. Across several immunoSEQ plates, the genomic DNA of each subset was split evenly. Here immunoSEQ multiplex PCR was the method, and the copy in TCRdb shows in-frame clones only, minus some. The table shows about 2.2 million clones, with approximately 94% occurring only once.

The chain carries TRBV19 and TRBJ1-2, with D unclear. The receptor was isolated from a man aged 18-30 years in good health. Some clones in this sample may be carry-over from other donors' samples. The sequenced sample consisted of naive CD8+ T cells from PBMCs. The CDR3 sequence is CASSTPWENYGYTF. The CDR3 nucleotides are TGTGCCAGTAGTACGCCTTGGGAGAACTATGGCTACACCTTC.